The rows below give T cell receptor beta chains drawn from one sample of a study of blood T cell repertoires in COVID-19. Here immunoSEQ multiplex PCR was the method, and the copy in TCRdb shows in-frame clones only, minus some. The sample carries 85,000 to 95,000 clones, roughly 87% recorded once. Source material: peripheral blood. These receptors were obtained from a woman older than 75 with acute or convalescent COVID-19. Both conserved end residues are part of each CDR3.

>14|TRBJ1-6|TRBV6-5
CASRRQGGNSPLHF
>17|TRBJ2-1|TRBV6-2/TRBV6-3
CASSITSWTSDYNEQFF
>15|TRBJ1-2|TRBV5-1
CASSLESTANYGYTF
>15|TRBJ1-3|TRBV7-2
CASSTQGARGNTIYF
>14|TRBJ1-5|TRBV19
CASSTGAGPTTQHF
>15|TRBJ1-1|TRBV7-8
CASSSGTGMNTEAFF
>15|TRBJ2-5|TRBV4-3
CASSQDFDRAETQYF
>14|TRBJ2-3|TRBV3-1/TRBV3-2
CASSQRGSTDTQYF
>14|TRBJ2-7|TRBV7-2
CASSPDRVPYEQYF
>14|TRBJ1-5|TRBV3-1/TRBV3-2
CASSQVPGSQPQHF
>14|TRBJ1-1|TRBV10-3
CAISEKGGNTEAFF
>14|TRBJ1-1|TRBV5-1
CASSSQGADTEAFF